This T cell receptor (beta chain) was sequenced during a study of early T cells in non-severe SARS-CoV-2 infection. Study details: Sequencing input comprised bulk RNA from unsorted whole blood; chain pairing was not available. Study findings and constraints: Clonotype matching in VDJdb favored anti-spike CD8 responses and did not capture private and CD4 specificities.

This clonotype came up a few times. No antigen is known for it. Attachment of unique molecular identifiers was made to individual cDNA molecules. A single record per CDR3 protein comes from TCRdb applying MiXCR to the 5' RACE reads. The profile covers about 33,000 distinct CDR3 sequences, with under 6.5% appearing a single time and roughly 13% taken by the ten largest. Trimming removed 2 bases at V and 0 bases at J, with 5 bases between. The germline V gene has CDR1 GTSNPN and CDR2 SVGIG (reference sequence). The CDR3 consists of 14 residues. Material for sequencing was whole blood. This TCR was recovered from an adult who was a healthcare worker with PCR-confirmed SARS-CoV-2 infection or an uninfected control (not recorded which). The chain links TRBV30 to TRBJ2-6; D uncertain. CDR3 in DNA: TGTGCCTGGAGTTTGCACTCTGGGGCCAACGTCCTGACTTTC. Protein sequence: CAWSLHSGANVLTF.